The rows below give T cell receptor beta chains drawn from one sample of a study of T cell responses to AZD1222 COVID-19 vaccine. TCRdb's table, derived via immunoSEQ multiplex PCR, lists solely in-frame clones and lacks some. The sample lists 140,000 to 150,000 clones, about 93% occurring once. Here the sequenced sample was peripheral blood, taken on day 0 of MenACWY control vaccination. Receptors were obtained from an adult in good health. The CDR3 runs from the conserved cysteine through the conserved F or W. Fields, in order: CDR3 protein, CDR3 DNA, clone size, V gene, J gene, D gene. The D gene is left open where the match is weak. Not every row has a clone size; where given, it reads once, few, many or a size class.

CASSFNKGNTEAFF,TGTGCCAGCAGCTTTAATAAGGGAAACACTGAAGCTTTCTTT,NA,TRBV7-9,TRBJ1-1,NA
CASSQTEASTEAFF,TGTGCCAGCAGTCAGACGGAGGCTTCAACTGAAGCTTTCTTT,NA,TRBV2,TRBJ1-1,NA
CASSSLDSPGETQYF,TGTGCCAGCAGCTCTCTGGACAGCCCAGGGGAGACCCAGTACTTC,NA,TRBV7-8,TRBJ2-5,NA
CASSPPGGRAGDTQYF,TGTGCCAGCAGCCCCCCTGGCGGGAGGGCCGGAGATACGCAGTATTTT,NA,TRBV7-9,TRBJ2-3,TRBD2
CASSVDAGGGETQYF,TGTGCCAGCAGCGTAGATGCAGGCGGGGGAGAGACCCAGTACTTC,NA,TRBV9,TRBJ2-5,TRBD2
CASSPGQNYGYTF,TGTGCCAGCTCACCGGGACAGAACTATGGCTACACCTTC,NA,TRBV18,TRBJ1-2,TRBD1
CASSQGRGLVNQPQHF,TGTGCCAGCAGCCAAGGCAGAGGGCTAGTAAATCAGCCCCAGCATTTT,once,TRBV3-1/TRBV3-2,TRBJ1-5,NA
CASSSPGDTEAFF,TGTGCCAGTAGTAGTCCGGGGGACACTGAAGCTTTCTTT,NA,TRBV19,TRBJ1-1,NA
CASSSDGYSNQPQHF,TGTGCCAGCAGTTCAGACGGCTATAGCAATCAGCCCCAGCATTTT,NA,TRBV5-5,TRBJ1-5,NA
CASSLSGLAKPLDTQYF,TGTGCCAGCAGCTTATCCGGGCTAGCGAAGCCCCTAGATACGCAGTATTTT,NA,TRBV7-6,TRBJ2-3,NA
CASSVQQGNTEAFF,TGTGCCAGCAGCGTTCAACAGGGGAACACTGAAGCTTTCTTT,NA,TRBV9,TRBJ1-1,NA
CASSPAWGSGNTIYF,TGTGCCAGCAGCCCCGCGTGGGGGTCTGGAAACACCATATATTTT,NA,TRBV3-1/TRBV3-2,TRBJ1-3,NA
CASSKGFFGSPVVQYF,TGTGCCAGCAGCAAAGGGTTTTTCGGCAGCCCGGTTGTGCAGTACTTC,NA,TRBV21-1,TRBJ2-7,NA
CASSQGGTMSEQFF,TGTGCCAGTAGTCAGGGGGGGACGATGTCGGAGCAGTTCTTC,NA,TRBV19,TRBJ2-1,NA
CASSQTSGRPFF,TGTGCCAGCAGCCAGACTAGCGGGAGACCGTTCTTC,NA,TRBV2,TRBJ2-1,TRBD2
CASSSPGTVNEKLFF,TGTGCCAGCAGCTCGCCCGGGACAGTAAATGAAAAACTGTTTTTT,few,TRBV28,TRBJ1-4,TRBD1
CATSGTGYNEQFF,TGTGCCACTAGCGGGACAGGGTACAATGAGCAGTTCTTC,NA,TRBV24-1,TRBJ2-1,NA
CASSQDSGPREKLFF,TGTGCCAGCAGCCAAGATAGTGGCCCACGTGAAAAACTGTTTTTT,NA,TRBV3-1/TRBV3-2,TRBJ1-4,NA
CASSPGQPSNVLTF,TGTGCCAGCTCACCCGGACAGCCCTCAAACGTCCTGACTTTC,once,TRBV18,TRBJ2-6,NA
CAWVGDRASPTYNEQFF,TGTGCCTGGGTGGGGGACAGGGCCTCCCCGACCTACAATGAGCAGTTCTTC,NA,TRBV30,TRBJ2-1,TRBD1
CASSWGRQGGNYGYTF,TGCGCCAGCAGCTGGGGGCGACAGGGTGGAAACTATGGCTACACCTTC,NA,TRBV5-1,TRBJ1-2,TRBD1